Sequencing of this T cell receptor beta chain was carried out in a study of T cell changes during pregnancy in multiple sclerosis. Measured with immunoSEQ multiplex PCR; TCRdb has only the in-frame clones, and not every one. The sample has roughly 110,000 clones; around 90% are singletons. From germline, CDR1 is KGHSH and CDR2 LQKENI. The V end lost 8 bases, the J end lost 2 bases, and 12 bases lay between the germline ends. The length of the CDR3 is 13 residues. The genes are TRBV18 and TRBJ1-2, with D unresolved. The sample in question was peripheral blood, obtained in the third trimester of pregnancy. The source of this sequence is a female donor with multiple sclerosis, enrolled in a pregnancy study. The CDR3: CASREAGNYGYTF. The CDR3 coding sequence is TGTGCCAGCCGGGAAGCCGGAAACTATGGCTACACCTTC.